This T cell receptor beta chain was documented in a study of T-cell reconstitution after alpha-beta-depleted transplantation in children. Study findings and constraints: Among T cells one year after transplant, newly produced cells accounted for most counts and diversity. By about two months after transplant, alpha-beta T cells reportedly arose from several hundred graft clones that had expanded.

The TCRbeta library was prepared with unique molecular identifiers. TCRdb redid the calling of the PCR reads with MiXCR, one entry per CDR3 protein. Of roughly 400,000 distinct CDR3 sequences listed, 43% are singletons. The CDR3 length is 12 residues. Between the trimmed V and J ends, which lost 5 bases and 1 base, there was a span of 6 bases. Germline V lookup: CDR1 SGHRS, CDR2 YFSETQ. About this clonotype itself: The antigen is unknown.

Here the sequenced sample was PBMCs, taken before TCRalphabeta/CD19-depleted stem cell transplant. The chain carries TRBV5-1 and TRBJ1-2; possibly TRBD1 for D (6 bases). The source of this sequence is a girl aged 2 to 10 with aplastic anemia, due to receive a stem cell transplant. The CDR3 DNA follows: TGCGCCAGCAGGGACAGTAACTATGGCTACACCTTC. Its translation: CASRDSNYGYTF.